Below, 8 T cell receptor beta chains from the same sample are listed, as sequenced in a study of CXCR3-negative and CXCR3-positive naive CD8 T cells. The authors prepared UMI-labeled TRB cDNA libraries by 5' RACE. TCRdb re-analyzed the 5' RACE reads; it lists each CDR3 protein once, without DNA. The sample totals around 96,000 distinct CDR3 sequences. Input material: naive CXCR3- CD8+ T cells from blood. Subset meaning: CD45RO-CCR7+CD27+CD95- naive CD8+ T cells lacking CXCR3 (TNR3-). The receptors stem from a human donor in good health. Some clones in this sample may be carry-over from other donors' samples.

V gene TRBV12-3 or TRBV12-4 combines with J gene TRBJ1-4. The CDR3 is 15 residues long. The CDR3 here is CASSLDFPENEKLFF.

The CDR3 region is CASSQGTGAGYGYTF. This chain joins TRBV4-1 and TRBJ1-2; TCRdb names TRBD1, which stays unverified in the absence of DNA. Per germline, CDR1 MGHRA and CDR2 YSYEKL. The CDR3 is 15 amino acids.

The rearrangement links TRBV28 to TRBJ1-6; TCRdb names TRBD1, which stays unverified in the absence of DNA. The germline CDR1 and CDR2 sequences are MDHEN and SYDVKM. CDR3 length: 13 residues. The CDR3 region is CASSFAGALGLHF.

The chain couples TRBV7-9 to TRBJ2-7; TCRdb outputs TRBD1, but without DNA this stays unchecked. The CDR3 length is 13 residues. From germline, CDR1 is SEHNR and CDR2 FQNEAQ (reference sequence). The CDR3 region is CASSLVTPRGQYF.

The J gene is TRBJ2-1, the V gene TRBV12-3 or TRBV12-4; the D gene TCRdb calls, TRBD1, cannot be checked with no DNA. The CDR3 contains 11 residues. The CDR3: CASSNGGEQFF.

Here the CDR3 reads CASSFLVGVEQYF. The chain links TRBV12-3 or TRBV12-4 to TRBJ2-7. The CDR3 totals 13 residues.

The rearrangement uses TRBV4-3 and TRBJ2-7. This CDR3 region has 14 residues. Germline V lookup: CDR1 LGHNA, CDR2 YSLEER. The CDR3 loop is CASSQGTTTYEQYF.

This chain's CDR3 is CASSPPISGGYNEQFF. This chain uses TRBV7-8 with TRBJ2-1; absent DNA, TCRdb's TRBD2 call cannot be checked. This CDR3 spans 16 amino acids. The V gene's germline CDR1 is SGHVS and CDR2 FQNEAQ. The whole variable domain, remainder taken from reference TRBV7-8 and TRBJ2-1, is GAGVSQSPRYKVAKRGQDVALRCDPISGHVSLFWYQQALGQGPEFLTYFQNEAQLDKSGLPSDRFFAERPEGSVSTLKIQRTQQEDSAVYLCASSPPISGGYNEQFFGPGTRLTVL.